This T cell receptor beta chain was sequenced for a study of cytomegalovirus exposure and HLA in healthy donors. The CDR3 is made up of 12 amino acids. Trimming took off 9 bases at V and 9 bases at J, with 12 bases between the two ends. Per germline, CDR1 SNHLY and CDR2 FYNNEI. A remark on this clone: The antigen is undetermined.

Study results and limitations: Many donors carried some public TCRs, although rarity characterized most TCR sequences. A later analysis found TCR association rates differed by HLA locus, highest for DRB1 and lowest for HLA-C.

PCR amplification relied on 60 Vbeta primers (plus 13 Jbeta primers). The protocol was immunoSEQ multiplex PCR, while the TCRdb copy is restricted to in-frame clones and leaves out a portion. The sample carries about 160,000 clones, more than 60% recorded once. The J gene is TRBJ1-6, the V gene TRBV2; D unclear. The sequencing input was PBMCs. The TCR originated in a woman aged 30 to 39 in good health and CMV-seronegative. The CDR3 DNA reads TGTGCCAGTAGCGACGCGGGTTCACCCCTCCACTTT. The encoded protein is CASSDAGSPLHF. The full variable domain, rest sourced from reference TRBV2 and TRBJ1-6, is EPEVTQTPSHQVTQMGQEVILRCVPISNHLYFYWYRQILGQKVEFLVSFYNNEISEKSEIFDDQFSVERPDGSNFTLKIRSTKLEDSAMYFCASSDAGSPLHFGNGTRLTVT.